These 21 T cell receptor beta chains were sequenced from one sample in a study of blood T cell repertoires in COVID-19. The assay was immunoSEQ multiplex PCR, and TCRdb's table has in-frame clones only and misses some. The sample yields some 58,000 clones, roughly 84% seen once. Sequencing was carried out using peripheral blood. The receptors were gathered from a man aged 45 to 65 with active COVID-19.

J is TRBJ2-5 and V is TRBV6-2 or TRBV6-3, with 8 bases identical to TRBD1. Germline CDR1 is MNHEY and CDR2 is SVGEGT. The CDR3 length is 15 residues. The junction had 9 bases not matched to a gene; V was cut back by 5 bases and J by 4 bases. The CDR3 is CASSDRGGTGETQYF. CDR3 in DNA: TGTGCCAGCAGTGATCGTGGCGGGACAGGAGAGACCCAGTACTTC.

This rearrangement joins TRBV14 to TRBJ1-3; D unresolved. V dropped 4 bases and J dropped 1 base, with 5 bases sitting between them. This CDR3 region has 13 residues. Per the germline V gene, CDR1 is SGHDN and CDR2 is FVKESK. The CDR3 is CASSPASGNTIYF. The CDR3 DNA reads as TGTGCCAGCAGCCCCGCGTCTGGAAACACCATATATTTT.

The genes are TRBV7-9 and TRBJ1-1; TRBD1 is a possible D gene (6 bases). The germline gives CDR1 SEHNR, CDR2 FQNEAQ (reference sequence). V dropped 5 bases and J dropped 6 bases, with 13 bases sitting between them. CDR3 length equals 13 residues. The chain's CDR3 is CASSKGTTAEAFF. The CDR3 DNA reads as TGTGCCAGCAGCAAGGGGACAACGGCTGAAGCTTTCTTT. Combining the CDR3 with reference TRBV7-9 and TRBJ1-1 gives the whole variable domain DTGVSQNPRHKITKRGQNVTFRCDPISEHNRLYWYRQTLGQGPEFLTYFQNEAQLEKSRLLSDRFSAERPKGSFSTLEIQRTEQGDSAMYLCASSKGTTAEAFFGQGTRLTVV.

In nucleotides, the CDR3 is TGTGCCACCAGTGTCCACCGTCGTTCCGGGACAGAAACCGGGGAGCTGTTTTTT. Its translation is CATSVHRRSGTETGELFF. This chain joins TRBV24-1 and TRBJ2-2, with 7 bases matching TRBD1. Germline CDR1 is KGHDR and CDR2 is SFDVKD. V shed 5 bases, J shed 5 bases, and the junction held 16 bases outside the gene matches. This CDR3 is built from 18 residues.

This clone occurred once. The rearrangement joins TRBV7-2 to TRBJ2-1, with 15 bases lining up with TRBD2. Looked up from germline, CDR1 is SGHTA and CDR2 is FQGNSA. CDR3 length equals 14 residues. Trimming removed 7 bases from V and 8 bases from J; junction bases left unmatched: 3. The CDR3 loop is CASKRTSGGDEQFF. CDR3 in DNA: TGTGCCAGCAAAAGGACTAGCGGGGGGGATGAGCAGTTCTTC.

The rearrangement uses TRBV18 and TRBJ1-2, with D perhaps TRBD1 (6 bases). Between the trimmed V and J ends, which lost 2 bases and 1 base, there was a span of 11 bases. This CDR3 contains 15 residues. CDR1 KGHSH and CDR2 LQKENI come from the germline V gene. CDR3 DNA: TGTGCCAGCTCACCAGACAGGCTCCTTAACTATGGCTACACCTTC. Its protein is CASSPDRLLNYGYTF.

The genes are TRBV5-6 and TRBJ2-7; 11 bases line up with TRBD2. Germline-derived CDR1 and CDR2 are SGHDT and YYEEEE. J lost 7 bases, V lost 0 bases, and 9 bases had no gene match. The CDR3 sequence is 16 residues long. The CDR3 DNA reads TGTGCCAGCAGCTTGGGAGGTAGCGGGAGGGCTGGGGAGCAGTACTTC. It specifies CASSLGGSGRAGEQYF.

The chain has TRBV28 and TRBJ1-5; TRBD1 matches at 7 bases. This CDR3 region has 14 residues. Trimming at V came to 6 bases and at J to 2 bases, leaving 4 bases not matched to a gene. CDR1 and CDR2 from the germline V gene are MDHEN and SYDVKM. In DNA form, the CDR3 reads TGTGCCAGCAGGACAGGGACGGGCAATCAGCCCCAGCATTTT. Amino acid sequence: CASRTGTGNQPQHF. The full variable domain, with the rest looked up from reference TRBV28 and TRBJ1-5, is DVKVTQSSRYLVKRTGEKVFLECVQDMDHENMFWYRQDPGLGLRLIYFSYDVKMKEKGDIPEGYSVSREKKERFSLILESASTNQTSMYLCASRTGTGNQPQHFGDGTRLSIL.

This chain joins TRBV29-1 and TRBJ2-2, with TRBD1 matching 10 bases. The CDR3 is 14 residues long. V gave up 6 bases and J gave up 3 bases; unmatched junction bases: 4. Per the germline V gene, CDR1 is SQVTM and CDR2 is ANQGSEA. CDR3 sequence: CSVAGTGDTGELFF. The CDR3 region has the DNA TGCAGCGTGGCGGGGACAGGGGACACCGGGGAGCTGTTTTTT.

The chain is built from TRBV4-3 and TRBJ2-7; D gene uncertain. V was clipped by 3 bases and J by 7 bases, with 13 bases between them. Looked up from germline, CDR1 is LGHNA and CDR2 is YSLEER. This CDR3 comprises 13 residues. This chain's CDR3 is CASSQVWREEQYF. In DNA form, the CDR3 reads TGCGCCAGCAGCCAGGTGTGGAGAGAAGAGCAGTACTTC.

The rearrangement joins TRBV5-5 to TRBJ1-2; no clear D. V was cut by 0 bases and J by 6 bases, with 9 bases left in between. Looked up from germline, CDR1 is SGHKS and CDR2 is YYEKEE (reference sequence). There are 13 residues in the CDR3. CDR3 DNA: TGTGCCAGCAGCTTGGTTCAGCGGGATGGCTACACCTTC. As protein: CASSLVQRDGYTF. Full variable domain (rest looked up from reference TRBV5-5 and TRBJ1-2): DAGVTQSPTHLIKTRGQQVTLRCSPISGHKSVSWYQQVLGQGPQFIFQYYEKEERGRGNFPDRFSARQFPNYSSELNVNALLLGDSALYLCASSLVQRDGYTFGSGTRLTVV.

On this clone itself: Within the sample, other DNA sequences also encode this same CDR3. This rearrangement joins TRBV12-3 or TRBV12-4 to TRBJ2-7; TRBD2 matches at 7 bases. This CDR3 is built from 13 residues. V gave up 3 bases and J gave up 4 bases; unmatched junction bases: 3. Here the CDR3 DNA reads TGTGCCAGCAGTTTTAGGCGGGGGTACGAGCAGTACTTC. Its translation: CASSFRRGYEQYF.

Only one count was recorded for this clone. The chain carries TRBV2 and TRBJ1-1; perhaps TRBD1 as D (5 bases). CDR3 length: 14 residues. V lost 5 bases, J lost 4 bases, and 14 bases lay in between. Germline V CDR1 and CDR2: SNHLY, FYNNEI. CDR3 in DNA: TGTGCCAGCAGTCCCCGGGGGGAGCCCACTGAAGCTTTCTTT. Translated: CASSPRGEPTEAFF.

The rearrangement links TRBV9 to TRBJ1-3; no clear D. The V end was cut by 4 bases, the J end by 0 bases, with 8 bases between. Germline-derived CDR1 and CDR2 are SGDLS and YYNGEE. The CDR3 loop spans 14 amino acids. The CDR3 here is CASSPLSSGNTIYF. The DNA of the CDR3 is TGTGCCAGCAGCCCGTTGAGCTCTGGAAACACCATATATTTT.

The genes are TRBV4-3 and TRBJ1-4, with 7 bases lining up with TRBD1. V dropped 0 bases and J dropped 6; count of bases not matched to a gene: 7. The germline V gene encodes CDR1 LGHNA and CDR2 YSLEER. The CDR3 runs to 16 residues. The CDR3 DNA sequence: TGCGCCAGCAGCCAAGAAGGGGGCAGGGGATATGAAAAACTGTTTTTT. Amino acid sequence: CASSQEGGRGYEKLFF.

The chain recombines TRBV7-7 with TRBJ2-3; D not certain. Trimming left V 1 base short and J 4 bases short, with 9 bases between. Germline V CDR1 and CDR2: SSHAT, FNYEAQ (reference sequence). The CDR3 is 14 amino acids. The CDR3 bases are TGTGCCAGCAGCTTAGGAGGTTACCCAGATACGCAGTATTTT. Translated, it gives CASSLGGYPDTQYF.

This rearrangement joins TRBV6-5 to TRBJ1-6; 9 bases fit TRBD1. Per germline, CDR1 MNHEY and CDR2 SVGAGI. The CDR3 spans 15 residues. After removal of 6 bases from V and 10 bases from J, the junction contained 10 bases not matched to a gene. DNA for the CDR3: TGTGCCAGCAGAGGGACAGGGCCGGGACTCTCACCCCTCCACTTT. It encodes CASRGTGPGLSPLHF.

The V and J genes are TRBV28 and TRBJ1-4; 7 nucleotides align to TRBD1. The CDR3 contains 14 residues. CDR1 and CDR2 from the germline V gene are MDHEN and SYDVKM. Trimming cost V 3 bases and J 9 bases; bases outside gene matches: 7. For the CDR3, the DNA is TGTGCCAGCAGTTTTTGGGACAGTTCTCAAAAACTGTTTTTT. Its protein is CASSFWDSSQKLFF.

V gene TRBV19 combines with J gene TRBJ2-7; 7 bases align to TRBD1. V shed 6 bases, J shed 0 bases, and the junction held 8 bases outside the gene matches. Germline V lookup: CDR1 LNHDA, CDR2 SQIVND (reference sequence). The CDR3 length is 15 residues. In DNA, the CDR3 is TGTGCCAGTAGAAGTGACAGGGACCCCTCCTACGAGCAGTACTTC. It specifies CASRSDRDPSYEQYF.

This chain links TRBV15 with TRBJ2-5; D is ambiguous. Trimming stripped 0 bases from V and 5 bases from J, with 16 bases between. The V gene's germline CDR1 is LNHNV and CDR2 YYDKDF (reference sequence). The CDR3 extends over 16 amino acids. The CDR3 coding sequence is TGTGCCACCAGCAGAGATTATGGCCCTAGAGGCGAGACCCAGTACTTC. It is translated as CATSRDYGPRGETQYF.

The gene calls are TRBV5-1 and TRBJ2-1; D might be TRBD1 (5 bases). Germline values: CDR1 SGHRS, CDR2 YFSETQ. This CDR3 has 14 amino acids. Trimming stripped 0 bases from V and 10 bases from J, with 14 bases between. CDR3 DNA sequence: TGCGCCAGCAGCTTGGCCTTAGGGGAAGGGGAGCAGTTCTTC. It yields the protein CASSLALGEGEQFF.